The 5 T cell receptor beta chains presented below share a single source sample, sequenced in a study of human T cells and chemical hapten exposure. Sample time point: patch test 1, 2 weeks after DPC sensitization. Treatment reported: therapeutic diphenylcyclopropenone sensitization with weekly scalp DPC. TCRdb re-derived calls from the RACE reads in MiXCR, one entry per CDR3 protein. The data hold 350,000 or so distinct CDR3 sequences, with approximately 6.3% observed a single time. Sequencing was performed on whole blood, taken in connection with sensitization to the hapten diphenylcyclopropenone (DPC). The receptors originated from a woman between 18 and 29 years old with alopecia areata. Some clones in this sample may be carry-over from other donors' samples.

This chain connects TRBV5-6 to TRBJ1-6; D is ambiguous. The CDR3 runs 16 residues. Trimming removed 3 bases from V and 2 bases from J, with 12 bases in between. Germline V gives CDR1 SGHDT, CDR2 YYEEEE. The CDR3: CASSSARTPYNSPLHF. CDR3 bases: TGTGCCAGCAGCTCCGCCCGGACCCCCTATAATTCACCCCTCCACTTT.

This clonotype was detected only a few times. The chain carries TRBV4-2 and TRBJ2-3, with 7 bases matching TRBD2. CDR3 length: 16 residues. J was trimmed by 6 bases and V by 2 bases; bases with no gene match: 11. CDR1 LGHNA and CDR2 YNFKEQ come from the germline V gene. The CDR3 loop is CASSQSGLSGRDTQYF. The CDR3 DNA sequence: TGTGCCAGCAGCCAATCGGGACTATCGGGAAGGGATACGCAGTATTTT.

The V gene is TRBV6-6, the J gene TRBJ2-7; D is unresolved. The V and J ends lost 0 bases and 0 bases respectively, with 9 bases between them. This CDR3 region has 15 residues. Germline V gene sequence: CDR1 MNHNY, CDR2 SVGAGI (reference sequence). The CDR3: CASSYSAPSSYEQYF. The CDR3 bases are TGTGCCAGCAGTTACTCGGCTCCGAGCTCCTACGAGCAGTACTTC.

The CDR3 reads CASSPPRLGNEKLFF. The CDR3 bases are TGCGCCAGCAGCCCACCCCGGCTCGGTAATGAAAAACTGTTTTTT. The chain employs TRBV4-1 and TRBJ1-4; D is uncertain. Germline V gene data show CDR1 as MGHRA and CDR2 as YSYEKL. CDR3 length: 15 residues. Trimming took off 4 bases at V and 4 bases at J, with 13 bases between the two ends.

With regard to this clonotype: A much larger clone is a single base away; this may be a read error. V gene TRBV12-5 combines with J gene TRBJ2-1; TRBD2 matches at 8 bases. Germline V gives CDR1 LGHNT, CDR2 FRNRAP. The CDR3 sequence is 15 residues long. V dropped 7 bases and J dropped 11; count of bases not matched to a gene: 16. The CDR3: CASVSYGGAPYQQFF. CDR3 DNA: TGTGCTAGTGTTTCATACGGGGGGGCCCCATATCAGCAGTTCTTC.